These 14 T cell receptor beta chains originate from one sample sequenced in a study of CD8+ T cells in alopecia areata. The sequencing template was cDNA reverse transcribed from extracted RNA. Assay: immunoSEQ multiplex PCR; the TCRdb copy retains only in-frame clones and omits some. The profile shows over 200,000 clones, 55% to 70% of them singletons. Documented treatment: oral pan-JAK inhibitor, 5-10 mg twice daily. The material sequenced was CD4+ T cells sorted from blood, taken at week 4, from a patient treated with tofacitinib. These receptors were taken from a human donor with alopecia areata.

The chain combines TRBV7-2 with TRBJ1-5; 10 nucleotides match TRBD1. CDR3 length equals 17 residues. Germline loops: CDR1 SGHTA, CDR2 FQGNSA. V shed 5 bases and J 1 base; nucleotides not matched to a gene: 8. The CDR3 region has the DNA TGTGCCAGCAGCCGTTTCCCGGGACAGGGGAGCAATCAGCCCCAGCATTTT. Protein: CASSRFPGQGSNQPQHF.

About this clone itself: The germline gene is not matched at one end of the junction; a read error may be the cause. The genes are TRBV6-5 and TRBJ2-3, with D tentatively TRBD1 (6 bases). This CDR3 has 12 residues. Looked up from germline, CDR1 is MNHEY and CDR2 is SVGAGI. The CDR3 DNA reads TGTGCCAGCAGCCCTGGACAGACCGCTCTGGATTTT. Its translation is CASSPGQTALDF.

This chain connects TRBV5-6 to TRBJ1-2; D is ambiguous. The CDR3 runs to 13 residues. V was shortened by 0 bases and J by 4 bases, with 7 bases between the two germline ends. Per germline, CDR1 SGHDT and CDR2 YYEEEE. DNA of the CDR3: TGTGCCAGCAGCTTGGGGCAATTCTATGGCTACACCTTC. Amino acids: CASSLGQFYGYTF.

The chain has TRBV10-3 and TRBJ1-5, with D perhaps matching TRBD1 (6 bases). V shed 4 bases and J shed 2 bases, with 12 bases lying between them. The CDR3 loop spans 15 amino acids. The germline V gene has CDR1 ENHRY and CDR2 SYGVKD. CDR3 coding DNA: TGTGCCATCAGTGTCAGGGGTGATGGCAATCAGCCCCAGCATTTT. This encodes CAISVRGDGNQPQHF.

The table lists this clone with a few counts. The CDR3 nucleotides are TGCGCCAGCAGCCAATCCCTTCTCACCTCCTACGAGCAGTACTTC. Translation gives CASSQSLLTSYEQYF. This sequence joins TRBV4-1 and TRBJ2-7; D is undetermined. This CDR3 is 15 amino acids long. The germline V gene has CDR1 MGHRA and CDR2 YSYEKL. Trimming pared 2 bases from V and 0 bases from J, leaving 11 bases between.

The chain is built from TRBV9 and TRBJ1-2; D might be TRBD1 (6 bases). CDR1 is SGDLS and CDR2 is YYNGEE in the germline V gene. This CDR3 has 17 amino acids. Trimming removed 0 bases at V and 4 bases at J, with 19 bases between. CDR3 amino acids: CASSVGPQRGGGYGYTF. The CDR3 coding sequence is TGTGCCAGCAGCGTAGGTCCCCAGCGAGGAGGGGGCTATGGCTACACCTTC.

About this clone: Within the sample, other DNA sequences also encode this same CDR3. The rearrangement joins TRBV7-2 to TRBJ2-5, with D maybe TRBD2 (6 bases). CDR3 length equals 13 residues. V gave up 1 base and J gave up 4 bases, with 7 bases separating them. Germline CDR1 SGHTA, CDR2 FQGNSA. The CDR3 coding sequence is TGTGCCAGCAGCTTAGGACTAGGAGAGACCCAGTACTTC. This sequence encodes CASSLGLGETQYF.

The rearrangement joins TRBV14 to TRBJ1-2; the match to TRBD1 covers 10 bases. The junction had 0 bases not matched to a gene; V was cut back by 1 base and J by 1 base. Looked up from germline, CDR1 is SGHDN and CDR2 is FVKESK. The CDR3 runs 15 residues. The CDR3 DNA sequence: TGTGCCAGCAGCCAAGGGACAGGGGGTAACTATGGCTACACCTTC. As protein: CASSQGTGGNYGYTF.

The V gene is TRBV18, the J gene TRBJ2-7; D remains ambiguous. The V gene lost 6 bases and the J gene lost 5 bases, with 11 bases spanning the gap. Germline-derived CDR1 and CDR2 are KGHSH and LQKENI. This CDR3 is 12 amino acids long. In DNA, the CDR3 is TGTGCCAGCTCCCCTCAATCGGACGAGCAGTACTTC. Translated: CASSPQSDEQYF.

The CDR3 region has the DNA TGCGCCAGCAGCCAAGATGGGGCCCGCGGTTATGGCTACACCTTC. It encodes CASSQDGARGYGYTF. The rearrangement uses TRBV4-3 and TRBJ1-2; tentative D call: TRBD1 (5 bases). V gave up 0 bases and J gave up 5 bases, with 13 bases separating them. The CDR3 is 15 residues long. CDR1 LGHNA and CDR2 YSLEER come from the germline V gene.

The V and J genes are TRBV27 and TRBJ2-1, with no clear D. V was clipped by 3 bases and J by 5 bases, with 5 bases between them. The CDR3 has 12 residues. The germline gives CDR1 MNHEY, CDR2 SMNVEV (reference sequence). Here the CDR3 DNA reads TGTGCCAGCAGTTTCGACAACAATGAGCAGTTCTTC. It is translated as CASSFDNNEQFF.

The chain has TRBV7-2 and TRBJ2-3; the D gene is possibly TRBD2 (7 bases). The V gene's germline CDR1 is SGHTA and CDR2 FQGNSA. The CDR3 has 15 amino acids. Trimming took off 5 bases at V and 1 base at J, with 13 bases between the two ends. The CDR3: CASSGRGARTDTQYF. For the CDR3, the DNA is TGTGCCAGCAGCGGCCGGGGGGCCCGCACAGATACGCAGTATTTT.

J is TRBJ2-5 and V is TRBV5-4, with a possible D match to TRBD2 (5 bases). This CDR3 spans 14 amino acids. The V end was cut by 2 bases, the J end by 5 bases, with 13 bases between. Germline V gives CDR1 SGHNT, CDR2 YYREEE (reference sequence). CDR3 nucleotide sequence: TGTGCCAGCAGCTTTTCGCGGGTACCGGAGACCCAGTACTTC. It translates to CASSFSRVPETQYF.

This chain's CDR3 is CSVDWFQDTEAFF. For the CDR3, the DNA is TGCAGCGTTGATTGGTTTCAGGACACTGAAGCTTTCTTT. The chain employs TRBV29-1 and TRBJ1-1; D call uncertain. The CDR3 spans 13 residues. The ends were cut back, 3 bases at V and 3 bases at J, with 11 bases in the middle. Germline assignment: CDR1 SQVTM and CDR2 ANQGSEA.